The 21 T cell receptor beta chains given below trace back to one sample, sequenced in a study of blood T cell repertoires in COVID-19. Clones were read by immunoSEQ multiplex PCR, and TCRdb kept only the in-frame ones, dropping some. Among 150,000 or so clones listed, approximately 84% were seen once. Sequenced: peripheral blood. The receptor source for this set is an older woman with acute or convalescent COVID-19.

V and J are TRBV19 and TRBJ1-4, with a possible D match to TRBD1 (6 bases). Germline V gives CDR1 LNHDA, CDR2 SQIVND (reference sequence). CDR3 length: 14 residues. Trimming left V 9 bases short and J 4 bases short, with 15 bases between. The CDR3 DNA is TGTGCCAGCACGGGGGGGGCAGTTAATGAAAAACTGTTTTTT. Protein: CASTGGAVNEKLFF.

The chain has TRBV28 and TRBJ2-2; D uncertain. The CDR3 length is 13 residues. From germline, CDR1 is MDHEN and CDR2 SYDVKM. Trimming removed 3 bases from V and 6 bases from J, with 8 bases in between. In DNA, the CDR3 is TGTGCCAGCAGTTTGTTCCCGGCCGGGGAGCTGTTTTTT. It encodes CASSLFPAGELFF.

This sequence joins TRBV28 and TRBJ2-5; TRBD1 matches at 8 bases. Losses at the gene ends were 7 bases for V and 2 bases for J; bases not matched to a gene: 12. The CDR3 sequence is 16 residues long. CDR1 and CDR2 from the germline V gene are MDHEN and SYDVKM. CDR3 protein: CASKDRDLPVQETQYF. DNA of the CDR3: TGTGCCAGCAAGGACAGGGACCTCCCAGTTCAAGAGACCCAGTACTTC.

V usage is TRBV6-1 and J usage is TRBJ2-1, with 13 bases fitting TRBD2. Unmatched junction bases numbered 7, after V lost 0 bases and J lost 5 bases. The CDR3 has 18 amino acids. CDR1 is MNHNS, CDR2 SASEGT, per germline. CDR3 in amino acids: CASSEALLAGGTNNEQFF. DNA of the CDR3: TGTGCCAGCAGTGAAGCGCTACTAGCGGGAGGGACGAACAATGAGCAGTTCTTC.

The rearrangement uses TRBV6-2 or TRBV6-3 and TRBJ2-7; D possibly corresponds to TRBD1 (6 bases). This CDR3 comprises 13 residues. Germline CDR1 reads MNHEY; CDR2 reads SVGEGT. Trimming took 5 bases from V and 4 from J, leaving 12 bases between them. CDR3 in DNA: TGTGCCAGCAGTCGGACAGTTTGGTACGAGCAGTACTTC. It yields the protein CASSRTVWYEQYF.

The chain combines TRBV5-8 with TRBJ1-1, with D possibly being TRBD1 (5 bases). The CDR3 runs to 15 residues. Germline assignment: CDR1 SGHTS and CDR2 YDEGEE. Trimming pared 0 bases from V and 11 bases from J, leaving 20 bases between. The CDR3 DNA follows: TGTGCCAGCAGCTTGGCTCGCGTCGGAACGCGGGGGGCTTTCTTT. This codes for CASSLARVGTRGAFF.

The CDR3 is CASSEGQDYGYTF. CDR3 sequence (DNA): TGTGCCAGCAGCGAAGGACAGGACTATGGCTACACCTTC. The chain has TRBV9 and TRBJ1-2, with 7 positions matching TRBD1. Germline lookup yields CDR1 SGDLS and CDR2 YYNGEE. This CDR3 is 13 amino acids long. V lost 3 bases, J lost 3 bases, and 2 bases stayed unmatched.

The rearrangement joins TRBV5-5 to TRBJ2-1, with 9 bases fitting TRBD2. V gave up 2 bases and J gave up 6 bases; unmatched junction bases: 6. CDR3 size: 15 residues. Germline V lookup: CDR1 SGHKS, CDR2 YYEKEE (reference sequence). CDR3 sequence: CASSLGREGLNEQFF. CDR3 nucleotides: TGTGCCAGCAGCTTAGGGCGGGAGGGCCTCAATGAGCAGTTCTTC.

CDR3 sequence reads: CASPRDRLNTGELFF. The CDR3 coding sequence is TGTGCCAGCCCCCGGGACAGGCTGAACACCGGGGAGCTGTTTTTT. The chain is built from TRBV7-9 and TRBJ2-2; 8 bases agree with TRBD1. The germline CDR1 and CDR2 sequences are SEHNR and FQNEAQ (reference sequence). The CDR3 runs 15 residues. With V trimmed by 8 bases and J by 1 base, 6 bases remained unmatched.

The chain has TRBV3-1 (or the pseudogene TRBV3-2) and TRBJ2-1; the D gene is possibly TRBD2 (6 bases). V was trimmed by 1 base and J by 4 bases, leaving 17 bases between them. This CDR3 contains 17 residues. Germline V gives CDR1 LGHDT, CDR2 YNNKEL (reference sequence). This chain's CDR3 is CASSQGGGGIGYNEQFF. The DNA of the CDR3 is TGTGCCAGCAGCCAAGGGGGTGGCGGGATTGGGTACAATGAGCAGTTCTTC.

The chain couples TRBV5-6 to TRBJ1-6; 7 nucleotides align to TRBD1. Looked up from germline, CDR1 is SGHDT and CDR2 is YYEEEE. The trim removed 6 bases at V and 0 bases at J, leaving 6 bases unmatched. This CDR3 is 16 amino acids long. CDR3 nucleotide sequence: TGTGCCAGCACCAAGACAGGGAGCTCCTATAATTCACCCCTCCACTTT. Its protein product is CASTKTGSSYNSPLHF.

The CDR3 DNA is TGTGCCACCAGCAGATGGAATCGGGAGAGCTCTGGAAACACCATATATTTT. The encoded protein is CATSRWNRESSGNTIYF. The chain recombines TRBV15 with TRBJ1-3; D gene ambiguous. Trimming took 2 bases from V and 0 from J, leaving 14 bases between them. Germline values: CDR1 LNHNV, CDR2 YYDKDF (reference sequence). The CDR3 is made up of 17 amino acids.

With respect to this clone: Distinct nucleotide sequences in the sample also encode this CDR3. This chain links TRBV19 with TRBJ1-5, with 7 bases matching TRBD1. In germline, CDR1 is LNHDA, CDR2 SQIVND (reference sequence). The CDR3 runs 14 residues. Trimming at V came to 6 bases and at J to 3 bases, leaving 5 bases not matched to a gene. In DNA, the CDR3 is TGTGCCAGTAGGGAGACAGGGTTCAATCAGCCCCAGCATTTT. Protein: CASRETGFNQPQHF.

This clone was detected ten times or more. Other DNA sequences in this sample translate to the same CDR3. V usage is TRBV5-1 and J usage is TRBJ1-1; no reliable D call. Trimming removed 0 bases at V and 0 bases at J, with 3 bases between. Germline V lookup: CDR1 SGHRS, CDR2 YFSETQ. CDR3 length equals 13 residues. As DNA, the CDR3 is TGCGCCAGCAGCTTGGCTGTGAACACTGAAGCTTTCTTT. Translating gives CASSLAVNTEAFF.

This clone was counted once. This chain joins TRBV6-5 and TRBJ2-5, with 13 nucleotides matching TRBD2. This CDR3 has 14 residues. The junction had 2 bases not matched to a gene; V was cut back by 6 bases and J by 4 bases. Germline V gives CDR1 MNHEY, CDR2 SVGAGI. CDR3 residues: CASRGLAGLETQYF. The CDR3 nucleotides are TGTGCCAGCAGGGGACTAGCGGGACTAGAGACCCAGTACTTC.

The V gene is TRBV10-3, the J gene TRBJ1-1, with D uncertain. Trimming pared 0 bases from V and 6 bases from J, leaving 11 bases between. Germline CDR1 is ENHRY and CDR2 is SYGVKD. The CDR3 has 14 residues. CDR3 in amino acids: CAISESISRAEAFF. In DNA, the CDR3 is TGTGCCATCAGTGAGTCGATCTCGCGCGCTGAAGCTTTCTTT.

The CDR3 is CASSQDVAGDIEQFF. The CDR3 DNA follows: TGTGCCAGCAGCCAAGATGTAGCGGGAGACATTGAGCAGTTCTTC. The V gene is TRBV3-1 (or the pseudogene TRBV3-2), the J gene TRBJ2-1; TRBD2 matches at 9 bases. The CDR3 covers 15 residues. Germline CDR1 is LGHDT and CDR2 is YNNKEL (reference sequence). Trimming took 0 bases from V and 9 from J; bases not matched to a gene: 6.

The chain has TRBV19 and TRBJ2-5; 8 nucleotides align to TRBD1. Trimming took 6 bases from V and 5 from J; bases not matched to a gene: 8. CDR1 LNHDA and CDR2 SQIVND come from the germline V gene (reference sequence). The CDR3 loop spans 14 amino acids. Here the CDR3 reads CASSPTGARETQYF. The CDR3 DNA is TGTGCCAGTAGCCCGACAGGGGCCCGTGAGACCCAGTACTTC.

The rearrangement links TRBV27 to TRBJ1-1, with D perhaps TRBD1 (5 bases). Germline V lookup: CDR1 MNHEY, CDR2 SMNVEV (reference sequence). This CDR3 is built from 15 residues. Trimming shortened V by 5 bases and J by 6 bases, and 19 bases separated the two germline ends. The CDR3 here is CASSARGGPIPEAFF. The CDR3 DNA reads as TGTGCCAGCAGTGCCCGCGGGGGACCGATTCCTGAAGCTTTCTTT.

This clone came up once. The gene calls are TRBV5-4 and TRBJ2-3, with 9 positions matching TRBD1. V shed 3 bases and J 4 bases; nucleotides not matched to a gene: 6. The CDR3 consists of 15 residues. Germline values: CDR1 SGHNT, CDR2 YYREEE (reference sequence). The CDR3 here is CASSSRDRVADTQYF. CDR3 DNA: TGTGCCAGCAGCTCCCGGGACAGGGTCGCAGATACGCAGTATTTT.

The V gene is TRBV28, the J gene TRBJ1-2; 8 nucleotides align to TRBD1. CDR1 and CDR2 (germline): MDHEN, SYDVKM. V lost 5 bases, J lost 6 bases, and 8 bases stayed unmatched. The length of the CDR3 is 14 residues. The CDR3 reads CASSTMDRVNGYTF. The CDR3 DNA reads TGTGCCAGCAGTACGATGGACAGGGTGAATGGCTACACCTTC.